This TCR beta chain derives from a study of blood T cell repertoires in COVID-19. For the study at large: Material from acute and convalescent COVID-19 was sourced from the United States, Italy and Spain. From T cells, B-cell-depleted T cells, or PBMCs came the material, which was cDNA or gDNA.

V lost 3 bases to trimming and J lost 5 bases; unmatched junction nucleotides: 4. CDR1 is SGHNT, CDR2 YENEEA, per germline. CDR3 length: 13 residues. Only one count was recorded for this clone. Source study methods: Estimation of nucleated cell counts relied on the amplification of reference gene primers. Only in-frame clones appear in the TCRdb table, and some are missing; sequencing was by immunoSEQ multiplex PCR. For V, J and clone size, that table is used; D and trimming come from the DNA. The sample lists about 77,000 clones; around three quarters were seen once. J is TRBJ2-7 and V is TRBV11-3; 7 positions agree with TRBD2. The sample was peripheral blood. The clonotype comes from a woman between 65 and 79 years old with acute or convalescent COVID-19. The CDR3 DNA reads TGTGCCAGCAGCTTGATGGCGGGGGACGAGCAGTACTTC. Amino acids: CASSLMAGDEQYF.